The clone carrying this T cell receptor (beta chain) was seen repeatedly, ten times or more. Its antigen remains unidentified. The sample is drawn from a study of T cells in Graves' hyperthyroidism and ophthalmopathy. The study's findings and limits: In blood, most of the thyroid clonotypes expanded above 0.001 were also present.

Diagnoses used clinical symptoms, serum thyroxine and TRAb, thyroid ultrasound and orbital computed tomography. PBMCs were collected from an approximately 9.4 ml volume of fresh peripheral blood. Amplification yielded TCR beta CDR3 regions, with RNA transcripts as the source. Initially, a first-round RT-PCR of the TCR CDR3 employed the HTBI primer set. TCRdb recomputed calls from the multiplex PCR reads with MiXCR, one row per CDR3 protein. The sample shows some 620,000 distinct CDR3 sequences, 15% to 20% of them seen only once. CDR1 and CDR2 from the germline V gene are MDHEN and SYDVKM. The V gene lost 2 bases and the J gene lost 2 bases, with 13 bases spanning the gap. This CDR3 is built from 16 residues.

The TCR comes from a woman in her twenties or thirties with Graves' hyperthyroidism. This chain links TRBV28 with TRBJ1-3; possible D gene TRBD1, 5 bases. Sequencing was carried out using blood. This chain's CDR3 is CASSLTPPRAGNTIYF. CDR3 DNA: TGTGCCAGCAGTTTAACCCCCCCCAGGGCTGGAAACACCATATATTTT.